Listed here are 22 T cell receptor beta chains from one sample, sequenced in a study of human T cells and chemical hapten exposure. TCRdb re-called the RACE reads with MiXCR, one entry per CDR3 protein. The sample lists tens of thousands of distinct CDR3 sequences, approximately 15% seen once, with approximately 4.5% in the top ten. The time point here: pre-sensitization, week 0. The sample's treatment: therapeutic diphenylcyclopropenone sensitization with weekly scalp DPC. This sample comprised whole blood, obtained in connection with sensitization to the hapten diphenylcyclopropenone (DPC). The receptors originated from a woman in her fifties or sixties with alopecia areata. Some clones in this sample may be carry-over from other donors' samples.

The chain joins TRBV28 to TRBJ2-1, with 9 bases fitting TRBD2. Trimming took 8 bases from V and 7 from J; bases not matched to a gene: 9. From germline, CDR1 is MDHEN and CDR2 SYDVKM. This CDR3 has 14 residues. CDR3 sequence (DNA): TGTGCCAGCGGAACCGGGACTAGCCTTAATGAGCAGTTCTTC. Protein: CASGTGTSLNEQFF.

Only a few counts were recorded for this clonotype. The chain employs TRBV28 and TRBJ2-3; tentative D call: TRBD2 (5 bases). Trimming took off 2 bases at V and 0 bases at J, with 12 bases between the two ends. CDR3 length: 16 amino acids. Germline CDR1 reads MDHEN; CDR2 reads SYDVKM. CDR3 sequence: CASSLGFSASTDTQYF. The CDR3 region has the DNA TGTGCCAGCAGTTTAGGGTTTAGCGCGAGCACAGATACGCAGTATTTT.

This clonotype came up many times. The rearrangement uses TRBV5-6 and TRBJ2-2, with 11 bases fitting TRBD1. V was clipped by 0 bases and J by 3 bases; unmatched bases: 1. The CDR3 is 16 amino acids. CDR1 SGHDT and CDR2 YYEEEE come from the germline V gene. CDR3 sequence: CASSLGTGGYTGELFF. CDR3 DNA sequence: TGTGCCAGCAGCTTGGGGACAGGGGGCTACACCGGGGAGCTGTTTTTT.

The CDR3 coding sequence is TGTGCCAGCAGCCAAGAGGTTCTAGCGGGAGTCGATGAGCAGTTCTTC. Translating it yields CASSQEVLAGVDEQFF. The J gene is TRBJ2-1, the V gene TRBV7-2, with TRBD2 identical over 10 bases. CDR1 is SGHTA and CDR2 is FQGNSA in the germline V gene. After removal of 5 bases from V and 8 bases from J, the junction contained 12 bases not matched to a gene. The CDR3 is made up of 16 amino acids.

Note on this clonotype: One end of the junction varies from germline; a read error may be responsible. The chain joins TRBV5-5 to TRBJ2-7; D not certain. The germline V gene encodes CDR1 SGHKS and CDR2 YYEKEE (reference sequence). The CDR3 totals 11 residues. Written as DNA, the CDR3 is TGTGCCAGCAGCTTCCCGGGCGAGCAGCACTTC. Its translation is CASSFPGEQHF.

This sequence joins TRBV11-2 and TRBJ2-1; D remains ambiguous. Trimming removed 6 bases at V and 6 bases at J, with 12 bases between. Germline CDR1 and CDR2: SGHAT and FQNNGV. The CDR3 sequence is 13 residues long. The CDR3 bases are TGTGCCAGCAGGAGGCTAAGCTCCAATGAGCAGTTCTTC. Translating gives CASRRLSSNEQFF.

V and J are TRBV7-9 and TRBJ2-4; D remains ambiguous. CDR1 is SEHNR and CDR2 is FQNEAQ in the germline V gene (reference sequence). CDR3 length: 13 amino acids. Trimming stripped 1 base from V and 8 bases from J, with 9 bases between. This CDR3 reads CASSLVAWDIQYF. DNA for the CDR3: TGTGCCAGCAGCTTAGTGGCCTGGGACATTCAGTACTTC.

This clonotype has at least ten counts. This chain links TRBV11-2 with TRBJ1-1; D is ambiguous. CDR3 length: 13 amino acids. V was cut by 6 bases and J by 10 bases, with 18 bases left in between. CDR1 and CDR2 (germline): SGHAT, FQNNGV. This CDR3 is CASRGGRDDTAFF. The CDR3 DNA follows: TGTGCCAGCAGGGGAGGGCGTGATGATACAGCTTTCTTT.

The chain links TRBV7-6 to TRBJ1-1; D unresolved. The CDR3 contains 15 residues. Trimming shortened V by 0 bases and J by 1 base, and 9 bases separated the two germline ends. The germline CDR1 and CDR2 sequences are SGHVS and FNYEAQ. CDR3 in DNA: TGTGCCAGCAGCTTAGCGGCAGGTACGAACACTGAAGCTTTCTTT. Protein: CASSLAAGTNTEAFF.

The chain is built from TRBV20-1 and TRBJ2-7; D ambiguous. The CDR3 is made up of 14 amino acids. Germline CDR1 DFQATT, CDR2 SNEGSKA (reference sequence). V lost 0 bases to trimming and J lost 1 base, with 10 bases between them. CDR3 amino acids: CSARDTTSSYEQYF. The DNA for the CDR3 is TGCAGTGCTAGAGATACGACCTCGTCCTACGAGCAGTACTTC.

This clonotype has only a few counts. The J gene is TRBJ1-4, the V gene TRBV7-2; 7 bases are a match to TRBD1. Trimming took 5 bases from V and 2 from J; bases not matched to a gene: 8. CDR3 length: 16 residues. Germline CDR1 and CDR2: SGHTA and FQGNSA. CDR3 in amino acids: CASSQNPGQTNEKLFF. Here the CDR3 DNA reads TGTGCCAGCAGCCAAAACCCGGGACAGACTAATGAAAAACTGTTTTTT.

The chain uses TRBV18 and TRBJ2-1, with 12 bases fitting TRBD2. In germline, CDR1 is KGHSH, CDR2 LQKENI. The trim removed 3 bases at V and 5 bases at J, leaving 8 bases unmatched. CDR3 length equals 17 residues. In nucleotides, the CDR3 is TGTGCCAGCTCACCTCGGCTAGCGGGAGGGTTGAACAATGAGCAGTTCTTC. Translating it yields CASSPRLAGGLNNEQFF.

This chain links TRBV15 with TRBJ2-5; 11 bases map to TRBD2. Germline assignment: CDR1 LNHNV and CDR2 YYDKDF (reference sequence). The CDR3 has 14 amino acids. After removal of 5 bases from V and 3 bases from J, the junction contained 2 bases not matched to a gene. CDR3 nucleotide sequence: TGTGCCACCAGCCCGGGACTAGCGGAAGAGACCCAGTACTTC. It codes for CATSPGLAEETQYF.

The chain is built from TRBV18 and TRBJ1-1; TRBD1 might be the D (5 bases). The length of the CDR3 is 13 residues. The V end was cut by 4 bases, the J end by 7 bases, with 13 bases between. Germline V lookup: CDR1 KGHSH, CDR2 LQKENI. DNA of the CDR3: TGTGCCAGCTCACAGGGGAGTCCCCGTGAAGCTTTCTTT. Its translation is CASSQGSPREAFF.

The rearrangement joins TRBV3-1 to TRBJ2-7; TRBD2 agrees at 9 bases. Germline CDR1 LGHDT, CDR2 YNNKEL (reference sequence). CDR3 size: 15 residues. Trimming removed 0 bases from V and 3 bases from J; junction bases left unmatched: 3. In DNA form, the CDR3 reads TGTGCCAGCAGCCAAGATTCTAGCGGGGTCTACGAGCAGTACTTC. Amino acid sequence: CASSQDSSGVYEQYF.

This clonotype occurred many times. In DNA form, the CDR3 reads TGTGCCAGCAGTAGGGACTACGAGCAGTACTTC. Protein: CASSRDYEQYF. V usage is TRBV2 and J usage is TRBJ2-7; no firm D call. V lost 5 bases and J 3 bases, leaving 5 bases between the germline ends. The germline V gene encodes CDR1 SNHLY and CDR2 FYNNEI. CDR3 length: 11 amino acids.

The CDR3 DNA reads TGCGCCAGCACCCGGCGTGAGGTAGTCTACGAGCAGTACTTC. The encoded protein is CASTRREVVYEQYF. The chain carries TRBV23-1 and TRBJ2-7; no clear D gene. TRBV23-1 is designated an ORF whose function remains uncertain. Trimming left V 7 bases short and J 3 bases short, with 16 bases between. The CDR3 extends over 14 amino acids.

This clonotype was recorded at least ten times. The gene calls are TRBV28 and TRBJ2-4; 10 bases are a match to TRBD1. The V gene's germline CDR1 is MDHEN and CDR2 SYDVKM. V lost 6 bases to trimming and J lost 6 bases; unmatched junction nucleotides: 14. CDR3 size: 17 residues. The CDR3 sequence is CASSSPRTGGWRNIQYF. DNA for the CDR3: TGTGCCAGCAGCAGCCCCCGGACAGGGGGTTGGAGAAACATTCAGTACTTC.

The genes are TRBV2 and TRBJ2-1; D not resolved. CDR1 and CDR2 from the germline V gene are SNHLY and FYNNEI. This CDR3 has 11 residues. Deletions cut 10 bases from V and 6 bases from J, with 10 bases between. The DNA for the CDR3 is TGTGCCACTAGACTCGTCAATGAGCAGTTCTTC. This translates into CATRLVNEQFF.

The chain's CDR3 is CASSDPGQGTDTQYF. The CDR3 DNA follows: TGTGCCAGCAGCGACCCGGGACAAGGCACAGATACGCAGTATTTT. The J gene is TRBJ2-3, the V gene TRBV6-6; tentative D call: TRBD1 (6 bases). CDR3 size: 15 residues. The germline CDR1 and CDR2 sequences are MNHNY and SVGAGI (reference sequence). The ends were cut back, 6 bases at V and 1 base at J, with 14 bases in the middle.

The chain has TRBV7-2 and TRBJ2-1, with 13 positions matching TRBD2. Germline CDR1 reads SGHTA; CDR2 reads FQGNSA. Trimming removed 4 bases from V and 7 bases from J; junction bases left unmatched: 7. There are 16 residues in the CDR3. The CDR3 loop reads CASSSRGLAGANEQFF. CDR3 sequence (DNA): TGTGCCAGCAGCTCAAGAGGACTAGCGGGAGCTAATGAGCAGTTCTTC.

The J gene is TRBJ1-2, the V gene TRBV27; D gene unclear. CDR3 length equals 14 residues. Germline CDR1 reads MNHEY; CDR2 reads SMNVEV (reference sequence). Trimming left V 8 bases short and J 8 bases short, with 21 bases between. The CDR3 region has the DNA TGTGCCAGCCCCGCCCGAGGACGGAGTCGAGGCTACACCTTC. Protein: CASPARGRSRGYTF.